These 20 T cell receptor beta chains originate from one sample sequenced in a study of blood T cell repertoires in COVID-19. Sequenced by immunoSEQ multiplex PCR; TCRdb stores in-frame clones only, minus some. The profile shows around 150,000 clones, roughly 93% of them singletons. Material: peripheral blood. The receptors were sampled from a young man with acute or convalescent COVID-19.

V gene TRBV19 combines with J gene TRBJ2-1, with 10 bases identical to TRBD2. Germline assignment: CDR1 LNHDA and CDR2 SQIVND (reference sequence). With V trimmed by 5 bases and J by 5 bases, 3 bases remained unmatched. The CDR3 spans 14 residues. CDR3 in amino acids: CASSGLADHNEQFF. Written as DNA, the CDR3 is TGTGCCAGTAGTGGACTAGCGGACCACAATGAGCAGTTCTTC.

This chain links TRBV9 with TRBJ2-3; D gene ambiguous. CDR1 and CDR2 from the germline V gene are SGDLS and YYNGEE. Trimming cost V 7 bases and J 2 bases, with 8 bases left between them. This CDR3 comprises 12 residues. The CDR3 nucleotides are TGTGCCAGCTCACCTACCACAGATACGCAGTATTTT. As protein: CASSPTTDTQYF.

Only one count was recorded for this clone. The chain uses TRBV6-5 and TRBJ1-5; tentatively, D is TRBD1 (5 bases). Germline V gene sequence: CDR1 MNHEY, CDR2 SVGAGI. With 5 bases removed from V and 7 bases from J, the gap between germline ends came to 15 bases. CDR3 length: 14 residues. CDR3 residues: CASSPSGGNQPQHF. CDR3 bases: TGTGCCAGCAGTCCATCCGGGGGGAACCAGCCCCAGCATTTT.

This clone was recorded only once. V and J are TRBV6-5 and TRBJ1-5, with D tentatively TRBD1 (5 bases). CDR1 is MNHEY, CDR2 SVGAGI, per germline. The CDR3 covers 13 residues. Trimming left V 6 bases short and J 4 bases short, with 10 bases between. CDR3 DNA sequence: TGTGCCAGCAGCCCGACAGTTAATCAGCCCCAGCATTTT. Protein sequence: CASSPTVNQPQHF.

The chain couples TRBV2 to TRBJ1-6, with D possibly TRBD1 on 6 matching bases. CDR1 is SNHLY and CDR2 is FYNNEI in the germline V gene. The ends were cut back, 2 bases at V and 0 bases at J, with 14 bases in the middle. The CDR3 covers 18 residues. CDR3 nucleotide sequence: TGTGCCAGCAGTGAAAGGAGGACAGTTAGCTCCTATAATTCACCCCTCCACTTT. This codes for CASSERRTVSSYNSPLHF. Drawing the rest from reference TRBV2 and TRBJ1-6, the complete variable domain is EPEVTQTPSHQVTQMGQEVILRCVPISNHLYFYWYRQILGQKVEFLVSFYNNEISEKSEIFDDQFSVERPDGSNFTLKIRSTKLEDSAMYFCASSERRTVSSYNSPLHFGNGTRLTVT.

CDR3 DNA sequence: TGTGCCAGCACCCTTCGGGTAGCATACGGTACAGATACGCAGTATTTT. Protein product: CASTLRVAYGTDTQYF. The chain combines TRBV6-6 with TRBJ2-3; D is unclear. Germline lookup yields CDR1 MNHNY and CDR2 SVGAGI (reference sequence). CDR3 length equals 16 residues. V was cut by 7 bases and J by 3 bases, with 20 bases left in between.

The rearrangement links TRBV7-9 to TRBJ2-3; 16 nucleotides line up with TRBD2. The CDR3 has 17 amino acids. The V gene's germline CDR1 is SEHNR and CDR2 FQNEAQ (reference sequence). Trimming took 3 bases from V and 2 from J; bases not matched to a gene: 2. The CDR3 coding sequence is TGTGCCAGCAGCTTCGGGACTAGCGGGAGGGCCACAGATACGCAGTATTTT. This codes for CASSFGTSGRATDTQYF.

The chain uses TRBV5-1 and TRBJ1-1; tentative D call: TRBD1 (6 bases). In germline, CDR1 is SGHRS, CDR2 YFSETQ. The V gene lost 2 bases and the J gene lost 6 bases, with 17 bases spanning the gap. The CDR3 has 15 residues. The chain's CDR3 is CASSFGTNRVPEAFF. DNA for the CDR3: TGCGCCAGCAGCTTTGGGACTAACAGGGTTCCTGAAGCTTTCTTT.

CDR3 protein: CASSPFQGSNTEAFF. The CDR3 DNA sequence: TGTGCCAGCAGCCCTTTCCAGGGGTCGAACACTGAAGCTTTCTTT. V usage is TRBV7-9 and J usage is TRBJ1-1, with a weak D call TRBD1 (6 bases). Germline assignment: CDR1 SEHNR and CDR2 FQNEAQ (reference sequence). Trimming stripped 5 bases from V and 1 base from J, with 14 bases between. The CDR3 covers 15 residues. The full variable domain, in which reference TRBV7-9 and TRBJ1-1 provide the parts outside the CDR3, is DTGVSQNPRHKITKRGQNVTFRCDPISEHNRLYWYRQTLGQGPEFLTYFQNEAQLEKSRLLSDRFSAERPKGSFSTLEIQRTEQGDSAMYLCASSPFQGSNTEAFFGQGTRLTVV.

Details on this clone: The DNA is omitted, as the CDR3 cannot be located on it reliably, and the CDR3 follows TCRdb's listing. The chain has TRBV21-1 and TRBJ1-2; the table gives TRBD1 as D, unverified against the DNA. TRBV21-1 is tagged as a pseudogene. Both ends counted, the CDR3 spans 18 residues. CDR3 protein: CASSKWGEGTGPFYGYTF.

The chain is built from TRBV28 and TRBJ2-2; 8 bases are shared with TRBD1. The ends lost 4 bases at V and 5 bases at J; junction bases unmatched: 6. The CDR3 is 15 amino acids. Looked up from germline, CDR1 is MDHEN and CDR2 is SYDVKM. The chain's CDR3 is CASSWTGSRTGELFF. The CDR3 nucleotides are TGTGCCAGCAGTTGGACAGGGAGTCGGACCGGGGAGCTGTTTTTT.

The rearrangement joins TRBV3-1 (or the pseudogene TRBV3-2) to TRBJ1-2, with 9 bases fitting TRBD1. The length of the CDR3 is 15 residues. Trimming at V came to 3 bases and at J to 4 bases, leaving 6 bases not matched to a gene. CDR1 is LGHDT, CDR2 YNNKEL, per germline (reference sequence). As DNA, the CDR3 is TGTGCCAGCAGCCACGCCGGGACAGGGATCTATGGCTACACCTTC. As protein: CASSHAGTGIYGYTF.

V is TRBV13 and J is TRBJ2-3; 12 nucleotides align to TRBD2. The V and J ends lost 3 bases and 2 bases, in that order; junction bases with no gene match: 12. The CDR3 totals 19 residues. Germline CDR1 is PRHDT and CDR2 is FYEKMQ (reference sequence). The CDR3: CASSFTSGGTGGHTDTQYF. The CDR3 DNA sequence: TGTGCCAGCAGCTTCACTAGCGGGGGGACAGGTGGGCACACAGATACGCAGTATTTT.

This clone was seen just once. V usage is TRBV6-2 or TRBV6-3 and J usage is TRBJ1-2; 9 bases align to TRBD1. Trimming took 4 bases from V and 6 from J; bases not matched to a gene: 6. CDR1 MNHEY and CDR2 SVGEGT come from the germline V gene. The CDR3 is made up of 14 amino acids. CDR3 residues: CASSFPRTGDGYTF. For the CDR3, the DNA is TGTGCCAGCAGTTTCCCCCGGACAGGGGATGGCTACACCTTC.

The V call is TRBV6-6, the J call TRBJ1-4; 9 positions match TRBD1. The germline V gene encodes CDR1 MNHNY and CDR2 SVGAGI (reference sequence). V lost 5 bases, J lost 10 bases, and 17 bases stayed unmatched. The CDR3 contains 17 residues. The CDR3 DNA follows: TGTGCCAGCAGTCAACCTCGAACCGGGACAGGGAGGGGAAAACTGTTTTTT. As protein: CASSQPRTGTGRGKLFF.

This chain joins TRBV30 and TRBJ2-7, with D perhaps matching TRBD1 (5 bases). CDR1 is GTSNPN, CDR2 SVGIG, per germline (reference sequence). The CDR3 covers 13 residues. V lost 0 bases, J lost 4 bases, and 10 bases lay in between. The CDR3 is CAWSVGPPYEQYF. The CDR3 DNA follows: TGTGCCTGGAGTGTGGGGCCGCCTTACGAGCAGTACTTC.

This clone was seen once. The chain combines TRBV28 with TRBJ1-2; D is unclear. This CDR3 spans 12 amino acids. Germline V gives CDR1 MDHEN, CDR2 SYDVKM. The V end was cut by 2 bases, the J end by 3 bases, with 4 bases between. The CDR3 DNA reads TGTGCCAGCAGTTTAGTCGACTATGGCTACACCTTC. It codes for CASSLVDYGYTF.

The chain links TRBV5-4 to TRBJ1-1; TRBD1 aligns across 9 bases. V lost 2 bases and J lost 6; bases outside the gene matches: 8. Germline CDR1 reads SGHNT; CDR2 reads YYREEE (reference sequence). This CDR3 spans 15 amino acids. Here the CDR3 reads CASSFTGTGYPEAFF. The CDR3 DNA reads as TGTGCCAGCAGCTTTACCGGGACAGGGTACCCTGAAGCTTTCTTT.

Here the CDR3 reads CASSLEGSEQQPQHF. The CDR3 nucleotides are TGTGCCAGCAGCTTAGAGGGGTCAGAGCAGCAGCCCCAGCATTTT. V usage is TRBV7-9 and J usage is TRBJ1-5; D may be TRBD1 (5 bases). Trimming left V 1 base short and J 7 bases short, with 14 bases between. This CDR3 region has 15 residues. Germline CDR1 is SEHNR and CDR2 is FQNEAQ (reference sequence).

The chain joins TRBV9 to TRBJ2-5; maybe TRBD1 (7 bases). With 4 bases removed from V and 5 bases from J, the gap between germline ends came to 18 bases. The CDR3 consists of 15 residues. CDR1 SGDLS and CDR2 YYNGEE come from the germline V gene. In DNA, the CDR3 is TGTGCCAGCAGCCCGTACCAGGGGGGTGGGGAGACCCAGTACTTC. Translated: CASSPYQGGGETQYF.